The source of this T cell receptor beta chain is a study of metastatic and nonmetastatic thyroid tumors. Overall study context: Samples came from malignant and benign thyroid patients, and repertoires were compared across blood and tumor or nodule tissue.

Ten or more counts support this clone. Patients underwent thyroid surgery, and none had received any treatment before it. Source study methods: The study took CDR3 differences across clinicopathological groups and made a distant-metastasis classifier for papillary thyroid cancer from them. TCRdb re-analyzed the PCR reads through MiXCR. The V and J calls, along with clone size, are taken from TCRdb and not from the paper's own processing. In the table there are roughly 35,000 clones, about a sixth of which are singletons. The V end lost 8 bases, the J end lost 0 bases, and 7 bases lay between the germline ends. Looked up from germline, CDR1 is GTSNPN and CDR2 is SVGIG (reference sequence). This CDR3 is 12 amino acids long.

Sequences were obtained from blood. The V call is TRBV30, the J call TRBJ2-2, with D uncertain. The clonotype comes from a female donor with papillary thyroid cancer or a benign thyroid nodule (not recorded which). Some clones in this sample may be carry-over from other donors' samples. CDR3 DNA: TGTGCCGTTGGGGCGAACACCGGGGAGCTGTTTTTT. This sequence encodes CAVGANTGELFF.